This T cell receptor beta chain was obtained from a study of blood T cell repertoires in COVID-19. Study overall: Acute-phase and convalescent COVID-19 samples originated in the United States, Italy and Spain. PBMCs, B-cell-depleted T cells, or T cells provided the cDNA or gDNA that made up the material.

Under the authors' procedure: From reference gene primer amplification, estimates of nucleated cell counts were derived. This table comes from immunoSEQ multiplex PCR, and its TCRdb copy is limited to in-frame clones, with some not included. V, J and clone size are taken as reported in that table, and D and trimming were inferred from the DNA itself. This table holds 200,000 to 300,000 clones, roughly 85% found once. The TCR sequence derives from a woman younger than 35 with acute or convalescent COVID-19. Sequencing was carried out using peripheral blood.

The CDR3 sequence: CSVEVFVPGGYGYTF. The DNA for the CDR3 is TGCAGCGTTGAGGTATTTGTTCCGGGAGGCTATGGCTACACCTTC. This sequence joins TRBV29-1 and TRBJ1-2; D remains unclear. V lost 3 bases and J 4 bases, leaving 18 bases between the germline ends. Germline CDR1 is SQVTM and CDR2 is ANQGSEA. The CDR3 runs to 15 residues. Supplemented by reference TRBV29-1 and TRBJ1-2, the full variable domain reads SAVISQKPSRDICQRGTSLTIQCQVDSQVTMMFWYRQQPGQSLTLIATANQGSEATYESGFVIDKFPISRPNLTFSTLTVSNMSPEDSSIYLCSVEVFVPGGYGYTFGSGTRLTVV.